Below, one T cell receptor (beta chain) is given with its context. This record belongs to a study of blood T cell repertoires in COVID-19. Study details: Material from acute and convalescent COVID-19 was sourced from the United States, Italy and Spain. The cDNA or gDNA used as material had been derived from T cells, B-cell-depleted T cells, or PBMCs.

In the source study's methods: Researchers report that nucleated cell counts were estimated from reference gene primer amplification. Clones were read by immunoSEQ multiplex PCR, and TCRdb kept only the in-frame ones, dropping some. V and J calls and clone size follow that table, whereas D and trimming were derived from the DNA. Of 28,000 or so clones listed, around 81% are singletons. This receptor was identified in a man in his 70s with acute or convalescent COVID-19. The sample consisted of peripheral blood.

Written as DNA, the CDR3 is TGTGCCAGCAGTGAAAATCCCAGGGACACTGAAGCTTTCTTT. It translates to CASSENPRDTEAFF. This chain joins TRBV6-1 and TRBJ1-1, with a possible D match to TRBD1 (5 bases). This CDR3 spans 14 amino acids. Per germline, CDR1 MNHNS and CDR2 SASEGT. V gave up 2 bases and J gave up 3 bases, with 10 bases separating them.